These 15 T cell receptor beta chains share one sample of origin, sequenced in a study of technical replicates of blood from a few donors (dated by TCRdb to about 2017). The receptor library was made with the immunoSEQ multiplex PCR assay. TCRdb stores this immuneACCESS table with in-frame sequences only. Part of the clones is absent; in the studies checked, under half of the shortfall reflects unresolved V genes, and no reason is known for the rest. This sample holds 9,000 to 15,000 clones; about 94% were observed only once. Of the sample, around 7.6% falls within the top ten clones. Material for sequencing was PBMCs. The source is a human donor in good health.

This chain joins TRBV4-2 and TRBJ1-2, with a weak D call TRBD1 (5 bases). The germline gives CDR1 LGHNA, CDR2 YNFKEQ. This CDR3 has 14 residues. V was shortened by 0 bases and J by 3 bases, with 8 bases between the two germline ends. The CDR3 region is CASSQDSGDYGYTF. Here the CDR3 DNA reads TGTGCCAGCAGCCAAGACTCGGGGGACTATGGCTACACCTTC.

The CDR3: CASSYYLGQGEETQYF. The CDR3, as DNA: TGTGCCAGCAGTTACTATCTGGGACAGGGGGAAGAGACCCAGTACTTC. The rearrangement links TRBV6-6 to TRBJ2-5; 11 bases align to TRBD1. With V trimmed by 1 base and J by 3 bases, 4 bases remained unmatched. The CDR3 has 16 amino acids. CDR1 MNHNY and CDR2 SVGAGI come from the germline V gene (reference sequence).

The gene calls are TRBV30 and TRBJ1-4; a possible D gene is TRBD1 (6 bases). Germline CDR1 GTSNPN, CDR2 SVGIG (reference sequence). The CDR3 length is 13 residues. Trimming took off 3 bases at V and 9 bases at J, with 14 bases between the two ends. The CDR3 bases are TGTGCCTGGAGCGGGGGGCCAGATAAAAAACTGTTTTTT. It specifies CAWSGGPDKKLFF.

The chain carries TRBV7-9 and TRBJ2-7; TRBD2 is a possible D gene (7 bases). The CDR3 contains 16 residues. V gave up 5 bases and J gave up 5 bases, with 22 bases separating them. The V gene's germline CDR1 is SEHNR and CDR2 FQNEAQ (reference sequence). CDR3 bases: TGTGCCAGCAGCCCCCCGGTGGGGGGGCGCATGAACGAGCAGTACTTC. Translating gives CASSPPVGGRMNEQYF.

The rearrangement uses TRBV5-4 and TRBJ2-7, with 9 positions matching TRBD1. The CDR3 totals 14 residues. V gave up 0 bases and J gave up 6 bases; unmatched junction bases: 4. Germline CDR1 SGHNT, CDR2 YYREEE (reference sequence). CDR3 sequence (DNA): TGTGCCAGCAGCTTGGGGGACAGGGCCCCCGAGCAGTACTTC. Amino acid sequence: CASSLGDRAPEQYF.

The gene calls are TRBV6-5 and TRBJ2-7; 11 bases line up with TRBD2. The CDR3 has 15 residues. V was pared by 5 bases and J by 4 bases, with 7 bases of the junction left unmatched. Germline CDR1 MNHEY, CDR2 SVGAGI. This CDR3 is CASSASSGRAYEQYF. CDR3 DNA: TGTGCCAGCAGTGCAAGTAGCGGGAGGGCTTACGAGCAGTACTTC.

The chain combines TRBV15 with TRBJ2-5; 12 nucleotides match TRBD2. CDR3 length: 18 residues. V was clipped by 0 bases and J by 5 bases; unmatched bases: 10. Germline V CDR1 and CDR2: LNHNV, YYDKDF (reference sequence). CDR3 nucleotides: TGTGCCACCAGCAGAGAGCTAGCGGGAGGGCGATTTCGGGAGACCCAGTACTTC. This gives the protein CATSRELAGGRFRETQYF. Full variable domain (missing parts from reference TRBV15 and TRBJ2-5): DAMVIQNPRYQVTQFGKPVTLSCSQTLNHNVMYWYQQKSSQAPKLLFHYYDKDFNNEADTPDNFQSRRPNTSFCFLDIRSPGLGDTAMYLCATSRELAGGRFRETQYFGPGTRLLVL.

The CDR3 DNA sequence: TGTGCCAGCAGTGTCGGGGCTAACTATGGCTACACCTTC. This translates into CASSVGANYGYTF. The chain has TRBV28 and TRBJ1-2; unclear D gene. V lost 5 bases, J lost 0 bases, and 7 bases lay in between. Germline V gives CDR1 MDHEN, CDR2 SYDVKM. The CDR3 is 13 residues long.

The CDR3: CAWTPGLEQFF. In DNA, the CDR3 is TGTGCCTGGACACCCGGTCTTGAGCAGTTCTTC. The chain carries TRBV30 and TRBJ2-1; D unclear. This CDR3 has 11 amino acids. Trimming stripped 4 bases from V and 9 bases from J, with 10 bases between. The V gene's germline CDR1 is GTSNPN and CDR2 SVGIG (reference sequence).

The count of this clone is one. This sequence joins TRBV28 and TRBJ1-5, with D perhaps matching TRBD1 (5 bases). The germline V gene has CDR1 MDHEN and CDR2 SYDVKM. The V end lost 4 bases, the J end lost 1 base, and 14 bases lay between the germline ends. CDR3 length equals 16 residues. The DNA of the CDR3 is TGTGCCAGCAGTTCACCGGAATCAGGGAGCAATCAGCCCCAGCATTTT. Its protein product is CASSSPESGSNQPQHF.

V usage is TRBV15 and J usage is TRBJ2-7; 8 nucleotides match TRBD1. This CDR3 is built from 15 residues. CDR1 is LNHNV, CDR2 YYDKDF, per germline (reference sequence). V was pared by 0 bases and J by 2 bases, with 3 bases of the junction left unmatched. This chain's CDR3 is CATSRDRTGPYEQYF. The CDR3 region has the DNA TGTGCCACCAGCAGAGATCGGACAGGGCCCTACGAGCAGTACTTC. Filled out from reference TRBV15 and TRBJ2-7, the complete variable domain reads DAMVIQNPRYQVTQFGKPVTLSCSQTLNHNVMYWYQQKSSQAPKLLFHYYDKDFNNEADTPDNFQSRRPNTSFCFLDIRSPGLGDTAMYLCATSRDRTGPYEQYFGPGTRLTVT.

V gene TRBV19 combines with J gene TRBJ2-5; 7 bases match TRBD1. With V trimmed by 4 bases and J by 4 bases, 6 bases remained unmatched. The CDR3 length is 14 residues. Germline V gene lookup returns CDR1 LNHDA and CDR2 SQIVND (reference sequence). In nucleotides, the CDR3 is TGTGCCAGTAGTACCCCGGGACAGCTAGAGACCCAGTACTTC. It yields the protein CASSTPGQLETQYF.

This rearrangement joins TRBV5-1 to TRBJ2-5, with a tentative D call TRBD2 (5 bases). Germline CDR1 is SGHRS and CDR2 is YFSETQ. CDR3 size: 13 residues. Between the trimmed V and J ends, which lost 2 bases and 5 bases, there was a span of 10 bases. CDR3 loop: CASSLMTGETQYF. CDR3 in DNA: TGCGCCAGCAGCTTAATGACGGGGGAGACCCAGTACTTC.

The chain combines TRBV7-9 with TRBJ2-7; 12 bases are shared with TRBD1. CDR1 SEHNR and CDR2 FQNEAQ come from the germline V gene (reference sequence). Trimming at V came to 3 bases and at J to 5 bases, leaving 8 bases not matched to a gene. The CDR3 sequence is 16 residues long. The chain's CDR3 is CASSFAPGTGGDEQYF. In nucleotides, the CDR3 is TGTGCCAGCAGCTTTGCACCCGGGACAGGGGGCGACGAGCAGTACTTC.

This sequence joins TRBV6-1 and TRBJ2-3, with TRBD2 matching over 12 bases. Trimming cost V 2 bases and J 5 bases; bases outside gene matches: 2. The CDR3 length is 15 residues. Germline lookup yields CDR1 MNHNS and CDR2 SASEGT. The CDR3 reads CASSELAGGQDTQYF. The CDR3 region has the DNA TGTGCCAGCAGTGAACTAGCGGGAGGGCAAGATACGCAGTATTTT.